These 19 T cell receptor beta chains were sequenced from one sample in a study of OX40 agonist ivuxolimab in advanced cancers. The library was prepared using the immunoSEQ multiplex PCR assay. The source is immuneACCESS, and TCRdb retained only in-frame sequences with V and J called. Part of the clones is not carried over; for the studies checked, unresolved V genes explain less than half of this, and the remainder is unexplained. A total of about 69,000 clones appear in this sample, approximately 89% of them only once. The ten biggest clones cover just under 0.3% of the sample. The input for sequencing was CD4+ or CD8+ T cells sorted from blood, taken in a trial of the OX40 agonist ivuxolimab. Receptors originate from an adult with an advanced solid tumor such as melanoma, head and neck, liver or kidney cancer.

The chain recombines TRBV7-9 with TRBJ2-4; the match to TRBD1 covers 8 bases. This CDR3 has 16 amino acids. V shed 1 base, J shed 6 bases, and the junction held 8 bases outside the gene matches. The V gene's germline CDR1 is SEHNR and CDR2 FQNEAQ (reference sequence). Here the CDR3 reads CASSLVGQGAVNIQYF. The CDR3 region has the DNA TGTGCCAGCAGCTTAGTAGGTCAGGGGGCGGTAAACATTCAGTACTTC. The full variable domain, with the rest looked up from reference TRBV7-9 and TRBJ2-4, is DTGVSQNPRHKITKRGQNVTFRCDPISEHNRLYWYRQTLGQGPEFLTYFQNEAQLEKSRLLSDRFSAERPKGSFSTLEIQRTEQGDSAMYLCASSLVGQGAVNIQYFGAGTRLSVL.

This clone was seen a single time. This chain links TRBV28 with TRBJ2-1; 7 positions agree with TRBD2. V lost 4 bases and J lost 4; bases outside the gene matches: 7. The CDR3 runs to 15 residues. The germline CDR1 and CDR2 sequences are MDHEN and SYDVKM. CDR3 region: CASSSAGVGYNEQFF. Here the CDR3 DNA reads TGTGCCAGCAGTTCTGCGGGAGTGGGGTACAATGAGCAGTTCTTC.

This chain joins TRBV6-1 and TRBJ1-1, with 7 bases fitting TRBD1. The CDR3 contains 14 residues. CDR1 and CDR2 (germline): MNHNS, SASEGT. Germline trimming cut 5 bases from V and 1 base from J; bases unmatched to any gene: 4. This CDR3 is CASSLWDRNTEAFF. The CDR3 coding sequence is TGTGCCAGCAGTCTTTGGGACAGGAACACTGAAGCTTTCTTT.

The J gene is TRBJ1-6, the V gene TRBV7-9; weak D call: TRBD1 (6 bases). V dropped 2 bases and J dropped 14 bases, with 19 bases sitting between them. The CDR3 is made up of 15 amino acids. The germline V gene has CDR1 SEHNR and CDR2 FQNEAQ (reference sequence). In DNA, the CDR3 is TGTGCCAGCAGCTTATCCGGTAGTACAGGGTCAACCCTCCACTTT. Translation gives CASSLSGSTGSTLHF.

A few counts support this clone. The rearrangement uses TRBV11-1 and TRBJ2-1; a possible D gene is TRBD1 (5 bases). The CDR3 covers 16 residues. The ends were cut back, 5 bases at V and 8 bases at J, with 22 bases in the middle. CDR1 and CDR2 from the germline V gene are SGHAT and FQDESV (reference sequence). DNA for the CDR3: TGTGCCAGCAGCCGTGCAAGGGGAATTATTAGGGATGAGCAGTTCTTC. Its protein product is CASSRARGIIRDEQFF. Supplemented by reference TRBV11-1 and TRBJ2-1, the full variable domain reads EAEVAQSPRYKITEKSQAVAFWCDPISGHATLYWYRQILGQGPELLVQFQDESVVDDSQLPKDRFSAERLKGVDSTLKIQPAELGDSAMYLCASSRARGIIRDEQFFGPGTRLTVL.

The chain employs TRBV12-5 and TRBJ2-5; TRBD2 is a possible D gene (7 bases). Trimming removed 3 bases from V and 6 bases from J, with 14 bases in between. The CDR3 is made up of 14 amino acids. CDR1 LGHNT and CDR2 FRNRAP come from the germline V gene. As DNA, the CDR3 is TGTGCTAGTGGTTTTCTAGGGGGACTACAGACCCAGTACTTC. The encoded protein is CASGFLGGLQTQYF.

The V call is TRBV2, the J call TRBJ1-2, with D possibly being TRBD1 (5 bases). The ends were cut back, 7 bases at V and 7 bases at J, with 13 bases in the middle. Germline lookup yields CDR1 SNHLY and CDR2 FYNNEI. The CDR3 consists of 12 residues. The CDR3: CASTGDSPGYTF. In DNA, the CDR3 is TGTGCCAGCACGGGAGACAGTCCTGGCTACACCTTC.

CDR3 sequence reads: CASSAYLDTEAFF. The CDR3 DNA follows: TGTGCCAGCAGTGCCTACTTGGACACTGAAGCTTTCTTT. This chain uses TRBV6-5 with TRBJ1-1; D gene uncertain. The CDR3 is 13 residues long. V lost 5 bases and J 3 bases, leaving 10 bases between the germline ends. CDR1 and CDR2 (germline): MNHEY, SVGAGI.

The chain uses TRBV6-1 and TRBJ1-2; TRBD1 agrees at 8 bases. The length of the CDR3 is 18 residues. The trim removed 1 base at V and 8 bases at J, leaving 18 bases unmatched. CDR1 is MNHNS, CDR2 SASEGT, per germline. The DNA of the CDR3 is TGTGCCAGCAGTGAAGACCCAAGGTTGCAGGGGGCGCGTAAGGGCTACACCTTC. Translating gives CASSEDPRLQGARKGYTF.

V usage is TRBV14 and J usage is TRBJ2-7, with 7 nucleotides matching TRBD2. The CDR3 is made up of 13 amino acids. The germline V gene has CDR1 SGHDN and CDR2 FVKESK. Unmatched junction bases numbered 6, after V lost 5 bases and J lost 5 bases. The CDR3, as DNA: TGTGCCAGCAGCATTAAAGCGGGAAACGAGCAGTACTTC. It is translated as CASSIKAGNEQYF.

This chain uses TRBV13 with TRBJ2-5; D might be TRBD1 (6 bases). In germline, CDR1 is PRHDT, CDR2 FYEKMQ (reference sequence). The CDR3 covers 13 residues. Deletions cut 8 bases from V and 1 base from J, with 11 bases between. CDR3 sequence: CASGRGPQETQYF. In DNA form, the CDR3 reads TGTGCCAGCGGCAGGGGCCCCCAAGAGACCCAGTACTTC.

The rearrangement uses TRBV6-1 and TRBJ2-3; TRBD2 matches 10 bases. CDR3 size: 17 residues. After removal of 3 bases from V and 4 bases from J, the junction contained 10 bases not matched to a gene. CDR1 and CDR2 from the germline V gene are MNHNS and SASEGT. CDR3 in DNA: TGTGCCAGCAGTGATCCCCGCCCTAGCGGGAGCTCAGATACGCAGTATTTT. Translating gives CASSDPRPSGSSDTQYF.

This chain links TRBV6-1 with TRBJ2-7; a possible D gene is TRBD2 (6 bases). The CDR3 has 13 amino acids. V was clipped by 2 bases and J by 7 bases, with 12 bases between them. Germline CDR1 is MNHNS and CDR2 is SASEGT. CDR3 residues: CASSEILAGEQYF. The CDR3, as DNA: TGTGCCAGCAGTGAAATACTAGCTGGTGAGCAGTACTTC.

This clone was seen once. The rearrangement links TRBV6-1 to TRBJ2-1; D is perhaps TRBD2 (6 bases). From germline, CDR1 is MNHNS and CDR2 SASEGT. V lost 5 bases and J lost 3, with 11 bases in between. There are 14 residues in the CDR3. The CDR3 coding sequence is TGTGCCAGCAGTCCCCGGGACTTCTACAATGAGCAGTTCTTC. Translated, it gives CASSPRDFYNEQFF.

The chain recombines TRBV6-6 with TRBJ1-1, with TRBD1 matching over 8 bases. Germline loops: CDR1 MNHNY, CDR2 SVGAGI (reference sequence). V was pared by 4 bases and J by 6 bases, with 7 bases of the junction left unmatched. This CDR3 spans 14 amino acids. The CDR3 here is CASSSYGQGSEAFF. CDR3 DNA sequence: TGTGCCAGCAGTTCCTACGGACAGGGCTCTGAAGCTTTCTTT.

The sample holds a few counts of this clone. This sequence joins TRBV7-9 and TRBJ1-2; possibly TRBD1 for D (5 bases). Germline CDR1 and CDR2: SEHNR and FQNEAQ (reference sequence). V was pared by 2 bases and J by 8 bases, with 12 bases between. This CDR3 has 13 residues. DNA for the CDR3: TGTGCCAGCAGCTTAAGGCAGGGAAGGGGCTACACCTTC. Residues: CASSLRQGRGYTF.

The V call is TRBV14, the J call TRBJ2-2, with 7 bases lining up with TRBD2. The V gene end was trimmed by 4 bases and the J gene end by 6 bases; junction bases not matched to a gene: 5. The germline CDR1 and CDR2 sequences are SGHDN and FVKESK. This CDR3 is 14 amino acids long. CDR3 nucleotides: TGTGCCAGCAGCCCCCGACTAGCCTCCGGGGAGCTGTTTTTT. This codes for CASSPRLASGELFF.

The chain combines TRBV11-2 with TRBJ2-1; 9 positions agree with TRBD1. Germline V lookup: CDR1 SGHAT, CDR2 FQNNGV. Trimming cost V 2 bases and J 8 bases; bases outside gene matches: 7. This CDR3 has 15 residues. The CDR3 loop is CASSLYGQGMDEQFF. CDR3 in DNA: TGTGCCAGCAGCTTATACGGACAGGGGATGGATGAGCAGTTCTTC.

This clone was counted once. The chain combines TRBV6-1 with TRBJ1-6; 7 positions match TRBD1. This CDR3 contains 16 residues. Trimming cost V 4 bases and J 10 bases; bases outside gene matches: 13. Germline V lookup: CDR1 MNHNS, CDR2 SASEGT. CDR3 amino acids: CASSGFGTVGGSPLHF. CDR3 bases: TGTGCCAGCAGTGGATTTGGGACAGTGGGGGGGTCACCCCTCCACTTT.